This T cell receptor beta chain was sequenced during a study of control samples from healthy donors and cancer patients. CDR1 SGHAT and CDR2 FQNNGV come from the germline V gene. The CDR3 spans 14 residues. With 7 bases clipped from V and 1 base from J, the junction kept 4 bases outside the gene matches. The assay was immunoSEQ multiplex PCR, and TCRdb's table has in-frame clones only and misses some. Of 140,000 to 150,000 clones in the sample, approximately 88% were seen once. The sequence came from a man aged 30-40 years in good health. Specimen: blood. This sequence joins TRBV11-2 and TRBJ1-3; TRBD1 agrees at 7 bases. This CDR3 is CASNRGKSGNTIYF. In DNA form, the CDR3 reads TGTGCCAGCAACAGGGGAAAGTCTGGAAACACCATATATTTT.